This TCR beta chain was profiled in a study of T cells expressing NK-cell markers. Overall study context: The study sequenced eight donors, seven HCMV-seropositive and one seronegative.

Worth noting for this clonotype: Its target is unknown.

This CDR3 comprises 16 residues. CDR1 and CDR2 (germline): SGDLS, YYNGEE. No DNA is given; TCRdb re-called the 5' RACE reads and lists each CDR3 protein once. This sample contains roughly 420,000 distinct CDR3 sequences. Study-level points and caveats: In a handful of donors, dominant CD3+CD56+NKG2C+ clones formed about 1.0-8% of CD8+ cells. Similarly, these clonotypes led the CD3+CD56-NKG2C+ fraction as well in several donors. Whether expanded NKG2C+ T cell clones were HCMV specific stayed uncertain.

The chain combines TRBV9 with TRBJ2-6; the D call of TRBD1 rests on TCRdb alone, since no DNA is present to check it. Sequenced: blood T cells: a sorted CD56 or NKG2C T cell subset, CD4+ or CD8+ T cells, or bulk PBMC T cells (not recorded which). The receptor's source is a woman aged 18-69 years in good health. CDR3 sequence reads: CASSQTGYSGANVLTF.